Shown below are 26 T cell receptor beta chains from a single sample sequenced in a study of blood T cell repertoires in COVID-19. Repertoires were generated with immunoSEQ multiplex PCR, while TCRdb's copy carries only in-frame clones and drops some. The table records about 480,000 clones, around nine tenths of them present only once. The sequencing sample was made of PBMCs or T cells enriched from blood (not recorded which). These receptors were obtained from a woman in her forties who had recovered from COVID-19.

The CDR3 DNA reads TGTGCCAGCAGTGATAATTATGGCTACACCTTC. Translating it yields CASSDNYGYTF. The chain couples TRBV6-1 to TRBJ1-2, with unresolved D. Germline V lookup: CDR1 MNHNS, CDR2 SASEGT. The germline V and J ends were trimmed by 3 bases and 5 bases, with 4 bases remaining between them. The CDR3 loop spans 11 amino acids.

V and J are TRBV4-3 and TRBJ2-7; no definite D call. From germline, CDR1 is LGHNA and CDR2 YSLEER. This CDR3 region has 15 residues. The V end was cut by 0 bases, the J end by 3 bases, with 12 bases between. The CDR3 region is CASSQEALALYEQYF. The CDR3 bases are TGCGCCAGCAGCCAAGAGGCCTTAGCCCTCTACGAGCAGTACTTC.

V and J are TRBV6-2 or TRBV6-3 and TRBJ2-1, with 11 bases matching TRBD2. CDR3 length equals 19 residues. Germline V gene sequence: CDR1 MNHEY, CDR2 SVGEGT. With 2 bases clipped from V and 8 bases from J, the junction kept 17 bases outside the gene matches. The DNA of the CDR3 is TGTGCCAGCAGTTACCCGAGCGAAACTAGCGGGAGAGGCAATGATGAGCAGTTCTTC. This encodes CASSYPSETSGRGNDEQFF.

The genes are TRBV11-2 and TRBJ2-1; D might be TRBD2 (5 bases). Trimming shortened V by 1 base and J by 9 bases, and 10 bases separated the two germline ends. The CDR3 is 13 residues long. Germline V gene data show CDR1 as SGHAT and CDR2 as FQNNGV. DNA of the CDR3: TGTGCCAGCAGCTTAGTCGGGATCAGTGAGCAGTTCTTC. This gives the protein CASSLVGISEQFF.

This chain connects TRBV6-2 or TRBV6-3 to TRBJ2-1; 8 bases are a match to TRBD1. Losses at the gene ends were 4 bases for V and 3 bases for J; bases not matched to a gene: 8. The CDR3 sequence is 16 residues long. CDR1 and CDR2 from the germline V gene are MNHEY and SVGEGT. For the CDR3, the DNA is TGTGCCAGCAGTTTTCCTCGGACAGGGTTCTACAATGAGCAGTTCTTC. Its translation is CASSFPRTGFYNEQFF.

The chain joins TRBV6-1 to TRBJ1-2; TRBD1 is a possible D gene (6 bases). The germline V gene has CDR1 MNHNS and CDR2 SASEGT. Trimming shortened V by 0 bases and J by 8 bases, and 10 bases separated the two germline ends. The CDR3 has 13 residues. The CDR3 protein is CASSEARGGGYTF. The CDR3 bases are TGTGCCAGCAGTGAAGCGCGGGGGGGCGGCTACACCTTC.

The gene calls are TRBV7-2 and TRBJ2-7; TRBD1 might be the D (5 bases). This CDR3 spans 13 amino acids. Trimming cost V 3 bases and J 1 base, with 7 bases left between them. Per germline, CDR1 SGHTA and CDR2 FQGNSA. The CDR3 DNA is TGTGCCAGCAGCTTCTACAGGTCCTACGAGCAGTACTTC. Translating it yields CASSFYRSYEQYF.

V and J are TRBV5-6 and TRBJ1-5; TRBD1 aligns across 9 bases. CDR3 length equals 16 residues. Losses at the gene ends were 4 bases for V and 5 bases for J; bases not matched to a gene: 10. Germline CDR1 and CDR2: SGHDT and YYEEEE. Written as DNA, the CDR3 is TGTGCCAGCAGCACAAGCAACCGGGACAGGGATCAGCCCCAGCATTTT. Translated, it gives CASSTSNRDRDQPQHF.

The chain carries TRBV20-1 and TRBJ1-4; the D is unclear. V gave up 3 bases and J gave up 6 bases, with 11 bases separating them. Germline loops: CDR1 DFQATT, CDR2 SNEGSKA (reference sequence). The CDR3 covers 13 residues. CDR3 region: CSASLGRDEKLFF. In DNA, the CDR3 is TGCAGTGCTAGTCTTGGGCGAGATGAAAAACTGTTTTTT.

With respect to this clone: Other DNA sequences in this sample translate to the same CDR3. V gene TRBV29-1 combines with J gene TRBJ1-5, with 7 positions matching TRBD1. The trim removed 4 bases at V and 3 bases at J, leaving 3 bases unmatched. The CDR3 sequence is 13 residues long. Germline-derived CDR1 and CDR2 are SQVTM and ANQGSEA. The CDR3 sequence: CSVARGVNQPQHF. CDR3 DNA sequence: TGCAGCGTTGCCAGGGGGGTCAATCAGCCCCAGCATTTT.

The J gene is TRBJ1-2, the V gene TRBV24-1; TRBD1 is a possible D gene (5 bases). The CDR3 totals 19 residues. CDR1 and CDR2 (germline): KGHDR, SFDVKD. With 2 bases removed from V and 0 bases from J, the gap between germline ends came to 21 bases. The CDR3 region is CATSDSNYTGHVPNYGYTF. The CDR3 coding sequence is TGTGCCACCAGTGATTCGAATTACACAGGACATGTACCTAACTATGGCTACACCTTC.

V and J are TRBV29-1 and TRBJ1-2; D might be TRBD1 (6 bases). The germline V gene has CDR1 SQVTM and CDR2 ANQGSEA. The V end was cut by 6 bases, the J end by 6 bases, with 17 bases between. The CDR3 sequence is 13 residues long. The CDR3 DNA sequence: TGCAGCGTCATTACAGGGTTTTCCAATGGCTACACCTTC. Translation gives CSVITGFSNGYTF.

V usage is TRBV6-4 and J usage is TRBJ1-2; D might be TRBD1 (6 bases). With 0 bases removed from V and 8 bases from J, the gap between germline ends came to 16 bases. This CDR3 is built from 15 residues. Germline-derived CDR1 and CDR2 are MRHNA and SNTAGT. The CDR3 DNA reads TGTGCCAGCAGTGACTCGCCAGGGACAAAAGTCGGCTACACCTTC. It is translated as CASSDSPGTKVGYTF.

The chain uses TRBV29-1 and TRBJ1-1, with 10 bases lining up with TRBD1. With 3 bases clipped from V and 5 bases from J, the junction kept 6 bases outside the gene matches. The germline V gene has CDR1 SQVTM and CDR2 ANQGSEA. This CDR3 has 14 residues. In DNA form, the CDR3 reads TGCAGCGTTGATCTGGGACAGGGGTGGACTGAAGCTTTCTTT. It is translated as CSVDLGQGWTEAFF.

The rearrangement uses TRBV27 and TRBJ1-6; D not certain. V was cut by 3 bases and J by 8 bases, with 5 bases left in between. This CDR3 has 12 amino acids. The germline V gene encodes CDR1 MNHEY and CDR2 SMNVEV (reference sequence). The CDR3 here is CASSFLDSPLHF. The CDR3 region has the DNA TGTGCCAGCAGTTTCCTAGATTCACCCCTCCACTTT.

Worth noting for this clone: One end of the junction is discordant with germline, which a read error may explain. This rearrangement joins TRBV7-7 to TRBJ2-2; 8 positions match TRBD1. The CDR3 runs to 15 residues. Germline V gene lookup returns CDR1 SSHAT and CDR2 FNYEAQ (reference sequence). The CDR3 bases are TGTGCTAGCAGCACGACAGGGGAGACCACCGGGGAGCTGTTTTTT. Translating gives CASSTTGETTGELFF.

The rearrangement uses TRBV5-1 and TRBJ1-1, with a weak D call TRBD1 (5 bases). The CDR3 spans 14 residues. V lost 3 bases to trimming and J lost 2 bases, with 11 bases between them. Germline CDR1 SGHRS, CDR2 YFSETQ. CDR3 in DNA: TGCGCCAGCAGCTCTCAGGGAATCAACACTGAAGCTTTCTTT. It encodes CASSSQGINTEAFF.

The V and J genes are TRBV6-1 and TRBJ1-2; D gene uncertain. V was shortened by 2 bases and J by 7 bases, with 14 bases between the two germline ends. CDR1 is MNHNS, CDR2 SASEGT, per germline. This CDR3 spans 14 amino acids. CDR3 region: CASSEHTSGFGYTF. For the CDR3, the DNA is TGTGCCAGCAGTGAACATACCTCGGGGTTTGGCTACACCTTC.

This clone was picked up a small number of times. The same CDR3 is also encoded by other DNA sequences in this sample. The V call is TRBV19, the J call TRBJ1-5, with D tentatively TRBD1 (6 bases). V dropped 5 bases and J dropped 5 bases, with 10 bases sitting between them. The length of the CDR3 is 13 residues. The germline V gene has CDR1 LNHDA and CDR2 SQIVND (reference sequence). CDR3 residues: CASSWAGDQPQHF. In DNA, the CDR3 is TGTGCCAGTAGTTGGGCAGGGGATCAGCCCCAGCATTTT.

The chain combines TRBV10-3 with TRBJ2-5, with 9 positions matching TRBD1. V was pared by 4 bases and J by 5 bases, with 5 bases of the junction left unmatched. This CDR3 is built from 14 residues. CDR1 is ENHRY, CDR2 SYGVKD, per germline. CDR3 region: CAISGDRVRETQYF. CDR3 bases: TGTGCCATCAGTGGGGACAGGGTACGGGAGACCCAGTACTTC.

This chain connects TRBV12-5 to TRBJ1-6, with 9 bases lining up with TRBD1. The CDR3 has 16 residues. CDR1 is LGHNT and CDR2 is FRNRAP in the germline V gene. V was clipped by 0 bases and J by 9 bases; unmatched bases: 6. The CDR3 protein is CASGLVVGTGISPLHF. The DNA for the CDR3 is TGTGCTAGTGGTTTGGTCGTGGGGACAGGGATTTCACCCCTCCACTTT. Full variable domain (outside the CDR3, taken from reference TRBV12-5 and TRBJ1-6): DARVTQTPRHKVTEMGQEVTMRCQPILGHNTVFWYRQTMMQGLELLAYFRNRAPLDDSGMPKDRFSAEMPDATLATLKIQPSEPRDSAVYFCASGLVVGTGISPLHFGNGTRLTVT.

The chain employs TRBV5-1 and TRBJ1-4; a possible D gene is TRBD1 (6 bases). The ends were cut back, 0 bases at V and 12 bases at J, with 15 bases in the middle. CDR3 size: 14 residues. The germline V gene has CDR1 SGHRS and CDR2 YFSETQ. The CDR3 coding sequence is TGCGCCAGCAGCTTGGAAGTTGACAGGACCGAACTGTTTTTT. This codes for CASSLEVDRTELFF.

The V and J genes are TRBV5-1 and TRBJ2-1, with D maybe TRBD1 (6 bases). The CDR3 sequence is 15 residues long. The ends were cut back, 4 bases at V and 4 bases at J, with 15 bases in the middle. Germline V gives CDR1 SGHRS, CDR2 YFSETQ. The CDR3 DNA reads TGCGCCAGCAGCATTGCAGGGGAATTTTACAATGAGCAGTTCTTC. Its protein product is CASSIAGEFYNEQFF.

This chain's CDR3 is CASSQAPTEISNQPQHF. The CDR3 bases are TGTGCCAGCAGCCAAGCCCCGACAGAAATTAGCAATCAGCCCCAGCATTTT. The genes are TRBV3-1 (or the pseudogene TRBV3-2) and TRBJ1-5, with D tentatively TRBD1 (5 bases). The CDR3 covers 17 residues. CDR1 and CDR2 from the germline V gene are LGHDT and YNNKEL (reference sequence). The V and J ends lost 1 base and 0 bases respectively, with 13 bases between them.

The chain has TRBV19 and TRBJ1-6; 8 positions agree with TRBD1. Germline V gene lookup returns CDR1 LNHDA and CDR2 SQIVND (reference sequence). Germline trimming cut 5 bases from V and 7 bases from J; bases unmatched to any gene: 4. The CDR3 length is 14 residues. The CDR3 protein is CASSLRDRNSPLHF. The CDR3 DNA reads as TGTGCCAGTAGTCTCCGGGACAGGAATTCACCCCTCCACTTT.

V is TRBV21-1 and J is TRBJ1-4; the table calls TRBD1, which could not be checked here. TRBV21-1 has pseudogene status. There are 16 residues in the CDR3. The CDR3 spells CASSPIGPTAREKLFF. The CDR3 bases are TGTGCCAGCAGTCCCATTGGCCCGACAGCGCGGGAAAAACTGTTTTTT.